This T cell receptor (beta chain) was sequenced in a study of T cell repertoires in cytomegalovirus infection. Notes on the study in general: CMV-specific HLA-C-restricted TCR beta clonotypes dominated the ex vivo response.

One entry per CDR3 protein results from TCRdb running MiXCR on the reads. The table lists roughly 760,000 distinct CDR3 sequences, under 40% of them singletons. In germline, CDR1 is SGHTA, CDR2 FQGNSA. V lost 3 bases and J 8 bases, leaving 17 bases between the germline ends. This CDR3 has 15 amino acids. This clonotype showed up just a few times. Its antigen is unidentified. The TCR sequence derives from a human donor in good health (CMV status not recorded). Some clones in this sample may be carry-over from other donors' samples. The chain uses TRBV7-2 and TRBJ2-1; possibly TRBD1 or TRBD2 for D (6 bases each). The specimen sequenced was PBMCs. CDR3 in amino acids: CASSFGGQPYDEQFF. CDR3 nucleotide sequence: TGTGCCAGCAGCTTTGGGGGGCAGCCTTACGATGAGCAGTTCTTC.